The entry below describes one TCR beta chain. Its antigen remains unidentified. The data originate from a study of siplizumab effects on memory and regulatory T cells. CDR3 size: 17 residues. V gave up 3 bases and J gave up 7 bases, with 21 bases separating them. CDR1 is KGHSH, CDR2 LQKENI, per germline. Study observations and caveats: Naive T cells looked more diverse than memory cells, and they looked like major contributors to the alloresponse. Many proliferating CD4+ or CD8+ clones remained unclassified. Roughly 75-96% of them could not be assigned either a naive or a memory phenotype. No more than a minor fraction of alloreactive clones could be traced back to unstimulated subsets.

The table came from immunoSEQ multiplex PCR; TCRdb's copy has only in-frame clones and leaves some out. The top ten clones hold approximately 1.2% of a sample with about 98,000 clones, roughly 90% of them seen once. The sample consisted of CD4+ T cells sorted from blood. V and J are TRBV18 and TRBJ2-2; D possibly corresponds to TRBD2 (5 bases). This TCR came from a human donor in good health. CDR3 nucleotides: TGTGCCAGCTCACCCGTTCTCCGGGATCGGGTGGACGGGGAGCTGTTTTTT. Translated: CASSPVLRDRVDGELFF.